The present T cell receptor beta chain was sequenced within a study of cytomegalovirus exposure and HLA in healthy donors. General study results and limits: According to the study, roughly 160 TCR beta chains were cytomegalovirus-associated.

Sequencing used immunoSEQ multiplex PCR; TCRdb keeps in-frame clones, though not all of them. The table records 150,000 to 200,000 clones, 86% of them present only once. From the 120-subject validation cohort, which was separate from the approximately 700-subject first cohort, the donors were drawn. Points on this clone: The antigen remains undetermined.

The CDR3 covers 18 residues. Trimming shortened V by 5 bases and J by 8 bases, and 26 bases separated the two germline ends. The germline V gene has CDR1 SGHDT and CDR2 YYEEEE. V is TRBV5-6 and J is TRBJ2-6; D gene ambiguous. This sequence was found in a woman aged 18-30 years in good health and CMV-seronegative. Specimen: PBMCs. In DNA form, the CDR3 reads TGTGCCAGCAGGACGTACAGCAAACCAATCAATACAACCAACGTCCTGACTTTC. It codes for CASRTYSKPINTTNVLTF.